The source of this T cell receptor (beta chain) is a study of molecular identifiers for immune sequencing clone quantification. As CD8+CD4-CCR7+CD45RA+ cells, naive CD8 T cells were sorted. Bulk TCR libraries used previously described methods and listed TCR primers. TCRdb redid the calling of the PCR reads with MiXCR, one entry per CDR3 protein. This sample has more than 250,000 distinct CDR3 sequences; around a fifth occur once, and the top ten carry roughly 0.8%. Trimming cost V 0 bases and J 5 bases; bases outside gene matches: 13. The CDR3 spans 20 residues. CDR1 and CDR2 from the germline V gene are LGHDT and YNNKEL (reference sequence). This clonotype was picked up a small number of times. What it binds is not known. Study results and caveats: The study reportedly detected spiked Jurkat TCR RNA from one cell among around 970,000 naive cells. Clonotypes surpassing 20 RNA copies contained over 99% of effector molecules, versus under 1% in naive cells.

The TCR sequence derives from a human donor in good health. Some libraries in this study had Jurkat cell RNA spiked in. The V call is TRBV3-1, the J call TRBJ2-2; 12 positions agree with TRBD2. The sequencing input was naive CD8+ T cells from blood, with Jurkat cell RNA spiked in. The subset: FACS-sorted CD8+CD4-CCR7+CD45RA+ naive T cells. The CDR3 region has the DNA TGTGCCAGCAGCCAAGATCCTCTAGCGGGAGGGCCACTGGAGACCGGGGAGCTGTTTTTT. This sequence encodes CASSQDPLAGGPLETGELFF.